A single T cell receptor beta chain is shown here with its context. The record originates from a study of blood T cell repertoires in COVID-19. Study summary: Acute-phase and convalescent COVID-19 samples originated in the United States, Italy and Spain. T cells, B-cell-depleted T cells, or PBMCs provided the cDNA or gDNA that served as material.

Per the original methods: Reference gene primer amplification gave nucleated cell count estimates. Only in-frame clones appear in the TCRdb table, and some are missing; sequencing was by immunoSEQ multiplex PCR. The V and J calls and clone size were taken over from that table, and D and trimming were inferred from the DNA. In the table there are approximately 250,000 clones, 70% to 90% of which are singletons. The receptor was isolated from a man in his forties with acute or convalescent COVID-19. The sample taken for sequencing was peripheral blood.

CDR3 sequence: CASSLGQGDTQYF. CDR3 DNA sequence: TGTGCCAGCAGCTTAGGACAGGGGGATACGCAGTATTTT. V gene TRBV11-3 combines with J gene TRBJ2-3, with 8 bases that match TRBD1. Losses at the gene ends were 1 base for V and 6 bases for J; bases not matched to a gene: 0. This CDR3 region has 13 residues. Germline CDR1 is SGHNT and CDR2 is YENEEA.